The TCR beta chain under discussion was sequenced for a study of T cell responses to AZD1222 COVID-19 vaccine. The study's findings and limits: Baseline testing showed seropositivity in only a handful of AZD1222 recipients. Spike was spanned by vaccine-associated CD4 TCRs, which were dominant at 160-218 and 743-854. Every sample of the repertoires postdated the peak T cell response. Close to half of all spike-specific TCRs reportedly target regions of the variants that are unmutated.

V was pared by 4 bases and J by 8 bases, with 11 bases between. CDR3 length: 11 residues. CDR1 is GTSNPN, CDR2 SVGIG, per germline (reference sequence). To note about this clone: Its antigen remains unidentified.

Repertoires were generated with immunoSEQ multiplex PCR, while TCRdb's copy carries only in-frame clones and drops some. The repertoire holds approximately 120,000 clones, with 91% as singletons. Sequenced material: peripheral blood, taken on day 0 of AZD1222 vaccination. The rearrangement uses TRBV30 and TRBJ1-1; D is undetermined. The receptor's source is an adult in good health. Here the CDR3 DNA reads TGTGCCTGGACCTATAAAAGAGAAGCTTTCTTT. Its protein is CAWTYKREAFF.